One sample yielded the 10 T cell receptor beta chains listed below, sequenced in a study of T cells in Graves' hyperthyroidism and ophthalmopathy (dated by TCRdb to between 2019 and 2020). The library was prepared using multiplex PCR. The instrument was an Illumina HiSeq 2000. Amplification of TCR beta CDR3 regions was carried out from RNA transcripts. For the first round of RT-PCR on the TCR CDR3, the HTBI primer set was used together with the Qiagen OneStep RT-PCR kit. Clones were called with MiXCR by TCRdb after fastp trimmed the public reads at Q25, and only in-frame beta chains were retained. Identical CDR3 protein sequences are pooled into one entry, listed with their most common genes and DNA. Across this sample there are approximately 320,000 distinct CDR3 sequences, with 15% to 20% seen only once. Clones ranked in the top ten supply around 35% of the sample. Sequenced material: blood. All receptors derive from a man aged 25-40 years with Graves' hyperthyroidism.

Many counts were recorded for this clonotype. The rearrangement links TRBV2 to TRBJ2-2; the match to TRBD1 covers 9 bases. V dropped 6 bases and J dropped 4; count of bases not matched to a gene: 3. Looked up from germline, CDR1 is SNHLY and CDR2 is FYNNEI. The CDR3 covers 14 residues. In DNA, the CDR3 is TGTGCCAGCAGGGGACAGGGATCCACCGGGGAGCTGTTTTTT. Translated: CASRGQGSTGELFF.

This chain uses TRBV19 with TRBJ2-1; TRBD2 matches 11 bases. The length of the CDR3 is 16 residues. Germline values: CDR1 LNHDA, CDR2 SQIVND (reference sequence). The trim removed 4 bases at V and 4 bases at J, leaving 6 bases unmatched. This CDR3 reads CASSTAGTSGYNEQFF. The CDR3 DNA reads as TGTGCCAGTAGTACAGCCGGGACTAGCGGTTACAATGAGCAGTTCTTC.

The sample holds a few counts of this clonotype. This rearrangement joins TRBV2 to TRBJ2-3, with D perhaps matching TRBD2 (6 bases). Germline CDR1 SNHLY, CDR2 FYNNEI. V was clipped by 3 bases and J by 1 base, with 11 bases between them. The CDR3 totals 15 residues. CDR3 in DNA: TGTGCCAGCAGTGATCTTGGGACTGGCACAGATACGCAGTATTTT. Protein product: CASSDLGTGTDTQYF. The whole variable domain, remainder taken from reference TRBV2 and TRBJ2-3, is EPEVTQTPSHQVTQMGQEVILRCVPISNHLYFYWYRQILGQKVEFLVSFYNNEISEKSEIFDDQFSVERPDGSNFTLKIRSTKLEDSAMYFCASSDLGTGTDTQYFGPGTRLTVL.

This clonotype was found many times. This chain uses TRBV5-1 with TRBJ2-2; no clear D gene. Germline CDR1 SGHRS, CDR2 YFSETQ. The CDR3 contains 15 residues. V was cut by 2 bases and J by 0 bases, with 8 bases left in between. CDR3 loop: CASSFRPSNTGELFF. The DNA of the CDR3 is TGCGCCAGCAGCTTTAGGCCGTCGAACACCGGGGAGCTGTTTTTT.

This clonotype was found many times. The V and J genes are TRBV2 and TRBJ2-7, with 7 bases identical to TRBD2. CDR1 SNHLY and CDR2 FYNNEI come from the germline V gene. This CDR3 is 15 amino acids long. The ends lost 5 bases at V and 1 base at J; junction bases unmatched: 8. CDR3 DNA: TGTGCCAGCAGTCACTTAGCGGGTTATTCCTACGAGCAGTACTTC. Its protein product is CASSHLAGYSYEQYF.

The chain joins TRBV20-1 to TRBJ2-1; D not certain. Germline CDR1 reads DFQATT; CDR2 reads SNEGSKA (reference sequence). CDR3 length: 14 residues. Trimming took off 5 bases at V and 5 bases at J, with 16 bases between the two ends. CDR3 amino acids: CSAPKDGLNNEQFF. The CDR3 nucleotides are TGCAGTGCTCCTAAAGACGGCCTTAACAATGAGCAGTTCTTC.

There are a few counts of this clonotype. The J gene is TRBJ2-7, the V gene TRBV15; D may match TRBD1 or TRBD2 (5 bases each). This CDR3 has 12 amino acids. Germline assignment: CDR1 LNHNV and CDR2 YYDKDF (reference sequence). Trimming cost V 8 bases and J 7 bases, with 15 bases left between them. The DNA for the CDR3 is TGTGCCACCGGGTTGGGGGAGTGGGAGCAGTACTTC. It is translated as CATGLGEWEQYF.

This rearrangement joins TRBV5-1 to TRBJ1-4; maybe TRBD1 (5 bases). The V gene's germline CDR1 is SGHRS and CDR2 YFSETQ. Trimming removed 3 bases from V and 5 bases from J, with 17 bases in between. The CDR3 has 16 amino acids. The CDR3 DNA follows: TGCGCCAGCAGCTCTACCCGGGGGGGGAAGAATGAAAAACTGTTTTTT. This translates into CASSSTRGGKNEKLFF.

This chain uses TRBV30 with TRBJ2-7; D may be TRBD2 (6 bases). Germline values: CDR1 GTSNPN, CDR2 SVGIG (reference sequence). V lost 0 bases to trimming and J lost 5 bases, with 17 bases between them. The CDR3 contains 15 residues. This CDR3 reads CAWSVGVSGKDEQYF. CDR3 DNA sequence: TGTGCCTGGAGTGTAGGTGTTAGCGGAAAAGACGAGCAGTACTTC.

This chain joins TRBV29-1 and TRBJ1-2; D is ambiguous. This CDR3 region has 12 residues. The V gene lost 5 bases and the J gene lost 5 bases, with 12 bases spanning the gap. Germline values: CDR1 SQVTM, CDR2 ANQGSEA. CDR3 sequence: CSVFSGPYGYTF. The CDR3 DNA is TGCAGCGTTTTCTCAGGTCCTTATGGCTACACCTTC.